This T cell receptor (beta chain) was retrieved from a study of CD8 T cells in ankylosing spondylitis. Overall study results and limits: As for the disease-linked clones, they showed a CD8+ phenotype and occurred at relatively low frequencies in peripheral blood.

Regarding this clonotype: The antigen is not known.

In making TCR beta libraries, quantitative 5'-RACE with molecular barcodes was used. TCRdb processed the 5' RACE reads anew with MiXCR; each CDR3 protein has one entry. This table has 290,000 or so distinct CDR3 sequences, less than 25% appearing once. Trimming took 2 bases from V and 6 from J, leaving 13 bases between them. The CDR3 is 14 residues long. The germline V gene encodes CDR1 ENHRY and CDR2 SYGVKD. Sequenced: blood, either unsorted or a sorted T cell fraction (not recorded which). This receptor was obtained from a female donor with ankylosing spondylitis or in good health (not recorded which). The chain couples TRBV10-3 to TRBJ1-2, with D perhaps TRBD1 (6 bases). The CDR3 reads CAISEGGRGNGYTF. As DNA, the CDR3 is TGTGCCATCAGTGAGGGGGGGCGTGGTAATGGCTACACCTTC.